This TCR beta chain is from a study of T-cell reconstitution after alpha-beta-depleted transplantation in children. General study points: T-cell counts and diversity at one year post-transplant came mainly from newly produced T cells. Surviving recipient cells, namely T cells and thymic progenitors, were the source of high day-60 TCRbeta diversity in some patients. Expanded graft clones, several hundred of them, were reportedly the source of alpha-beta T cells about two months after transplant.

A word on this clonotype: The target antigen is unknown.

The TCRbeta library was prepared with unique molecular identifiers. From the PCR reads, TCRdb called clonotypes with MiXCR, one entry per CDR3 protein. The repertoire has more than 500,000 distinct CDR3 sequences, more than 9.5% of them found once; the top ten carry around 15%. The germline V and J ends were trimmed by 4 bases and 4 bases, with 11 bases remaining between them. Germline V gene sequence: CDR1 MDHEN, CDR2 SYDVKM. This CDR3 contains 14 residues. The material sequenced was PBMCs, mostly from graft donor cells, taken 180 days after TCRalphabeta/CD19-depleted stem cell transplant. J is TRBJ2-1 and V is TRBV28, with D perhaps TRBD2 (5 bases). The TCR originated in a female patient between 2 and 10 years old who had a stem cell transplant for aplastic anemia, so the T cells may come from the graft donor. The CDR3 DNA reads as TGTGCCAGCAGTTCATATGGACTTTACAATGAGCAGTTCTTC. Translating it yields CASSSYGLYNEQFF.